This TCR beta chain was found in a study of CD4 T cells in relation to SARS-CoV-2 and coronaviruses. TCRdb's copy holds only in-frame clones and misses some; the assay was immunoSEQ multiplex PCR. The table has 20,000 to 25,000 clones, approximately 68% seen once. Trimming stripped 2 bases from V and 3 bases from J, with 13 bases between. CDR1 is SGHTA, CDR2 FQGTGA, per germline. This CDR3 is built from 15 residues. The unexposed donors gave CD4+ T cells in 2011-2018, prior to COVID-19. Isolation of CD4+ T cells took place after about 9 days in culture. Testing used SARS-CoV-2 S/N and four cold-coronavirus spikes on unexposed-donor CD4+ T cells, cells permitting. PBMCs were plated at about 2 million per well in IL-2-containing medium. Points on this clone: Its antigen is unidentified.

The chain carries TRBV7-3 and TRBJ1-1; D is possibly TRBD1 (5 bases). Source material: CD4+ T cells from PBMCs, cultured in vitro. The receptor was derived from a human donor in good health. CDR3 sequence: CASSLAPGPYTEAFF. For the CDR3, the DNA is TGTGCCAGCAGCTTAGCACCGGGGCCGTACACTGAAGCTTTCTTT.